A selection of T cell receptor beta chains follows, all from one sample in a study of OX40 agonist ivuxolimab in advanced cancers. Profiling relied on immunoSEQ multiplex PCR, and the TCRdb table lists in-frame clones only, not all of them. The table lists some 65,000 clones, over 75% of them singletons, with over 0.3% in the top ten. Sequencing was performed on CD4+ or CD8+ T cells sorted from blood, taken in a trial of the OX40 agonist ivuxolimab. These receptors were taken from an adult with an advanced solid tumor such as melanoma, head and neck, liver or kidney cancer. CDR3s leave out the opening cysteine and the closing phenylalanine or tryptophan. Fields, in order: V gene, CDR3 protein.

TRBV11-3 | ASSLVGGQYNEQF
TRBV7-2 | ASTAGTTDTGELF
TRBV5-1 | ASSPDINEKLF
TRBV5-5 | ASSPDGTSGPLH
TRBV7-9 | ASSYRDEQF
TRBV18 | ASSPGASWLAGGWVTDTQY
TRBV6-1 | ASSVFGGAWD
TRBV30 | AWRFGTGANVLT
TRBV19 | ASSIVGRKNTEAF
TRBV6-1 | ASSEDASRGNTIY
TRBV12-5 | ASGLVEWFQETQY
TRBV5-1 | ASSSENYGYT
TRBV6-1 | ASSPSKNTEAF
TRBV7-2 | ASSSPGRLSGAF
TRBV28 | ASSLGDPSSTLH
TRBV5-1 | ASSLLGTSGGFSTDTQY
TRBV5-1 | ASRAGTSNLLEQF
TRBV5-1 | ASSYGAQETQY
TRBV7-9 | ASSKGQGANLNTEAF
TRBV18 | ASSPPSQGNEKLF
TRBV6-1 | ASSVEYWGNTEAF
TRBV7-2 | ASSLVRDRGVAGNTIY
TRBV28 | ASSFRHSLDYGYT
TRBV27 | ASGPRGEY
TRBV25-1 | ASRPRDSSGNTIY
TRBV19 | ASSVRGTGELF
TRBV6-1 | ASSEGPNSNYEQY
TRBV7-2 | ASSRGGRTPELF
TRBV21-1 | ASRASGVTYEQY
TRBV5-8 | ASKRGGLYGYT
TRBV10-3 | AISDIPGNTGELF
TRBV11-3 | ASSLSSNIRNTGELF
TRBV9 | ASSESSGGADRAKNIQY
TRBV11-3 | ASSFISGAGELF
TRBV19 | ASSTGGNQPQH
TRBV29-1 | SVGGSRGDSYEQY
TRBV13 | ASSFKTGGGGTEAF
TRBV2 | ASSGVRGRESTDTQY
TRBV27 | ASSSDRNEQF
TRBV4-2 | ASSHANREENEKLF
TRBV1 | TSSQDLSGGRLNEQF
TRBV19 | ASSMGALVQETQY
TRBV5-1 | ASSSGWQSNNEQF
TRBV18 | ASSPLGTAYEQY
TRBV6-1 | ASSEGPSYYGYT
TRBV4-3 | ASSRDPLGQGGYDEQY
TRBV5-6 | ASSLDQDITTPPTEAF